The source of this T cell receptor beta chain is a study of blood T cells in healthy people across ages. General study results and limits: PBMCs went unsorted, and a conclusive naive versus antigen-experienced comparison was therefore prevented.

This clonotype has only one observation. Its antigen is undetermined. Healthy Russian Caucasian donors spanned ages about 6 to 95 years. A minimum of 7 million PBMCs was isolated per sample. A second PCR, run for roughly 7 to 11 cycles, used a sample-barcoded 5' primer plus a J-beta primer mix. TCRdb independently ran MiXCR on the 5' RACE reads; one entry per CDR3 protein. The table shows hundreds of thousands of distinct CDR3 sequences, with around half occurring only once. Germline V gives CDR1 MNHEY, CDR2 SVGAGI. The CDR3 totals 19 residues. V shed 2 bases, J shed 0 bases, and the junction held 11 bases outside the gene matches.

The sequenced sample consisted of blood. This TCR derives from a man at least 80 years old in good health. The chain is built from TRBV6-5 and TRBJ2-4, with 9 bases aligning to TRBD2. CDR3 in amino acids: CASSYERASGNLAKNIQYF. As DNA, the CDR3 is TGTGCCAGCAGTTACGAGAGGGCTAGCGGGAATCTAGCCAAAAACATTCAGTACTTC.